The 22 T cell receptor beta chains given below trace back to one sample, sequenced in a study of CD8+ T cells in alopecia areata. Treatment reported: oral pan-JAK inhibitor, 5-10 mg twice daily. Extraction and reverse transcription of RNA yielded cDNA as the sequencing template. TCRdb's table, derived via immunoSEQ multiplex PCR, lists solely in-frame clones and lacks some. This table holds about 260,000 clones, over 45% found once. The material was CD4+ T cells sorted from blood, obtained at week 52, from a patient treated with tofacitinib. Every receptor here comes from a human donor with alopecia areata.

This chain links TRBV15 with TRBJ2-3; maybe TRBD1 (5 bases). Germline loops: CDR1 LNHNV, CDR2 YYDKDF (reference sequence). This CDR3 is 16 amino acids long. V was pared by 1 base and J by 0 bases, with 11 bases between. The CDR3: CATSRVGQGSTDTQYF. Here the CDR3 DNA reads TGTGCCACCAGCAGAGTGGGGCAAGGAAGCACAGATACGCAGTATTTT.

This clone is a singleton in its sample. V and J are TRBV15 and TRBJ2-5; 9 nucleotides align to TRBD1. J gave up 5 bases and V 5 bases, and 6 bases lay outside the gene matches. Per germline, CDR1 LNHNV and CDR2 YYDKDF (reference sequence). This CDR3 spans 14 amino acids. This chain's CDR3 is CATSLRGQGETQYF. The DNA for the CDR3 is TGTGCCACCAGCTTAAGAGGACAGGGGGAGACCCAGTACTTC. Together with reference TRBV15 and TRBJ2-5, the CDR3 gives the full variable domain: DAMVIQNPRYQVTQFGKPVTLSCSQTLNHNVMYWYQQKSSQAPKLLFHYYDKDFNNEADTPDNFQSRRPNTSFCFLDIRSPGLGDTAMYLCATSLRGQGETQYFGPGTRLLVL.

This clone was found a few times. This chain joins TRBV27 and TRBJ2-7, with TRBD2 matching over 8 bases. The V gene end was trimmed by 5 bases and the J gene end by 5 bases; junction bases not matched to a gene: 11. CDR3 size: 15 residues. Germline assignment: CDR1 MNHEY and CDR2 SMNVEV (reference sequence). CDR3 sequence (DNA): TGTGCCAGCAGTAAACCCGGGACTAGTCGCGACGAGCAGTACTTC. Its protein is CASSKPGTSRDEQYF.

The V and J genes are TRBV15 and TRBJ1-5; TRBD1 is a possible D gene (6 bases). The CDR3 is made up of 15 amino acids. Between the trimmed V and J ends, which lost 0 bases and 7 bases, there was a span of 13 bases. Germline V CDR1 and CDR2: LNHNV, YYDKDF (reference sequence). CDR3 sequence: CATSRDPRGGQPQHF. In DNA, the CDR3 is TGTGCCACCAGCAGAGATCCCAGGGGCGGGCAGCCCCAGCATTTT.

This chain uses TRBV29-1 with TRBJ1-1; no clear D. The V end lost 3 bases, the J end lost 1 base, and 9 bases lay between the germline ends. The germline gives CDR1 SQVTM, CDR2 ANQGSEA. The CDR3 runs 13 residues. The chain's CDR3 is CSVDRTGNTEAFF. Written as DNA, the CDR3 is TGCAGCGTTGACAGGACGGGGAACACTGAAGCTTTCTTT.

In its sample, this clone was seen a few times. The rearrangement joins TRBV30 to TRBJ1-2; D remains unclear. Germline V gene data show CDR1 as GTSNPN and CDR2 as SVGIG (reference sequence). With 7 bases removed from V and 0 bases from J, the gap between germline ends came to 12 bases. The CDR3 runs 13 residues. Written as DNA, the CDR3 is TGTGCCTCTTCAACAGTTCCTAACTATGGCTACACCTTC. The encoded protein is CASSTVPNYGYTF.

Of note for this clone: Within the sample, other DNA sequences also encode this same CDR3. The chain carries TRBV27 and TRBJ1-2; the match to TRBD1 covers 7 bases. Trimming took 6 bases from V and 2 from J; bases not matched to a gene: 3. The CDR3 is 13 amino acids. Germline lookup yields CDR1 MNHEY and CDR2 SMNVEV (reference sequence). CDR3 in amino acids: CASSSTGNYGYTF. DNA of the CDR3: TGTGCCAGCAGCTCGACAGGGAACTATGGCTACACCTTC.

Comment on this clone: Other DNA sequences of this sample code for an identical CDR3. The chain recombines TRBV29-1 with TRBJ1-1; TRBD1 is a possible D gene (5 bases). This CDR3 is built from 13 residues. Looked up from germline, CDR1 is SQVTM and CDR2 is ANQGSEA. V was clipped by 1 base and J by 1 base, with 7 bases between them. This CDR3 reads CSVEGQGNTEAFF. CDR3 coding DNA: TGCAGCGTTGAAGGCCAGGGGAACACTGAAGCTTTCTTT.

This clone was counted a single time. The gene calls are TRBV27 and TRBJ2-7, with D possibly TRBD1 on 5 matching bases. The CDR3 extends over 15 amino acids. V was cut by 2 bases and J by 2 bases, with 13 bases left in between. Germline CDR1 reads MNHEY; CDR2 reads SMNVEV (reference sequence). The CDR3 DNA reads as TGTGCCAGCAGTTTAGGGCAGGGTGGAGCCTACGAGCAGTACTTC. Its translation is CASSLGQGGAYEQYF.

The chain carries TRBV5-6 and TRBJ1-2; D remains unclear. The CDR3 covers 13 residues. CDR1 SGHDT and CDR2 YYEEEE come from the germline V gene. V gave up 4 bases and J gave up 3 bases, with 10 bases separating them. The CDR3 loop is CASSLGAHYGYTF. As DNA, the CDR3 is TGTGCCAGCAGCCTCGGTGCACACTATGGCTACACCTTC.

This clone was observed a few times. The CDR3 nucleotides are TGTGCCTGGAGATCCGACAGGGTGATCGAAAAACTGTTTTTT. It codes for CAWRSDRVIEKLFF. V usage is TRBV30 and J usage is TRBJ1-4, with 7 bases aligning to TRBD1. Unmatched junction bases numbered 9, after V lost 3 bases and J lost 8 bases. Germline lookup yields CDR1 GTSNPN and CDR2 SVGIG (reference sequence). The CDR3 is 14 amino acids.

The chain couples TRBV19 to TRBJ1-6, with D unclear. Germline V lookup: CDR1 LNHDA, CDR2 SQIVND (reference sequence). The CDR3 is made up of 13 amino acids. With 3 bases removed from V and 8 bases from J, the gap between germline ends came to 8 bases. CDR3 sequence (DNA): TGTGCCAGTAGTATGAAAGTGGATTCACCCCTCCACTTT. Translating it yields CASSMKVDSPLHF.

This clone has only a few counts. The V gene is TRBV18, the J gene TRBJ1-1; unclear D gene. The CDR3 loop spans 15 amino acids. V gave up 4 bases and J gave up 3 bases, with 15 bases separating them. Germline assignment: CDR1 KGHSH and CDR2 LQKENI. The CDR3 region is CASSHSVSVDTEAFF. The CDR3 DNA reads TGTGCCAGCTCACACTCGGTGAGCGTGGACACTGAAGCTTTCTTT.

This clone was seen more than once but under ten times. The chain carries TRBV19 and TRBJ1-1, with 7 bases aligning to TRBD1. With 2 bases clipped from V and 0 bases from J, the junction kept 6 bases outside the gene matches. Germline V gene sequence: CDR1 LNHDA, CDR2 SQIVND (reference sequence). The CDR3 runs to 16 residues. This chain's CDR3 is CASSIKTGPMNTEAFF. Written as DNA, the CDR3 is TGTGCCAGTAGTATAAAGACAGGGCCCATGAACACTGAAGCTTTCTTT.

This clone was seen more than once but under ten times. The chain combines TRBV7-9 with TRBJ2-7; D gene uncertain. Between the trimmed V and J ends, which lost 5 bases and 3 bases, there was a span of 5 bases. Germline CDR1 SEHNR, CDR2 FQNEAQ (reference sequence). This CDR3 is 11 amino acids long. The chain's CDR3 is CASSLFYEQYF. The CDR3 bases are TGTGCCAGCAGCCTCTTCTACGAGCAGTACTTC.

This clone occurred a few times. This chain uses TRBV4-2 with TRBJ2-6; TRBD1 matches at 10 bases. The CDR3 is made up of 18 amino acids. Germline-derived CDR1 and CDR2 are LGHNA and YNFKEQ. Germline trimming cut 0 bases from V and 3 bases from J; bases unmatched to any gene: 5. The CDR3 here is CASSQERGQGIGANVLTF. DNA for the CDR3: TGTGCCAGCAGCCAAGAAAGGGGACAGGGGATTGGGGCCAACGTCCTGACTTTC.

The rearrangement links TRBV25-1 to TRBJ1-6; tentative D call: TRBD1 (5 bases). The CDR3 extends over 12 amino acids. Per the germline V gene, CDR1 is MGHDK and CDR2 is SYGVNS. The V end was cut by 7 bases, the J end by 12 bases, with 13 bases between. CDR3 loop: CASNTGPLPLHF. The CDR3 DNA reads TGTGCCAGCAACACAGGTCCTCTACCCCTCCACTTT.

In the case of this clone: The same CDR3 also results from other DNA sequences found in this sample. J is TRBJ2-7 and V is TRBV30; D is unclear. The CDR3 has 11 amino acids. The ends were cut back, 3 bases at V and 4 bases at J, with 7 bases in the middle. CDR1 and CDR2 from the germline V gene are GTSNPN and SVGIG (reference sequence). DNA of the CDR3: TGTGCCTGGAGCCCCTTATACGAGCAGTACTTC. Translated, it gives CAWSPLYEQYF.

The chain couples TRBV29-1 to TRBJ2-4; maybe TRBD2 (5 bases). Trimming pared 5 bases from V and 0 bases from J, leaving 8 bases between. The CDR3 loop spans 13 amino acids. Germline loops: CDR1 SQVTM, CDR2 ANQGSEA. The CDR3 coding sequence is TGCAGCGTTCCCGGGGTAGCCAAAAACATTCAGTACTTC. Translation: CSVPGVAKNIQYF.

V is TRBV5-7 and J is TRBJ2-1, with 9 bases identical to TRBD1. TRBV5-7 is placed among ORFs of uncertain function. V lost 5 bases and J lost 0; bases outside the gene matches: 12. There are 18 residues in the CDR3. This CDR3 reads CASRPGTGLVISYNEQFF. The CDR3 nucleotides are TGTGCCAGCAGACCCGGGACAGGGCTTGTTATCTCCTACAATGAGCAGTTCTTC.

The J gene is TRBJ2-5, the V gene TRBV10-3, with D perhaps TRBD1 (5 bases). Germline CDR1 reads ENHRY; CDR2 reads SYGVKD. The CDR3 is made up of 11 amino acids. Trimming left V 6 bases short and J 4 bases short, with 6 bases between. The CDR3 bases are TGTGCCATCAGGACAGCAGAGACCCAGTACTTC. This codes for CAIRTAETQYF.

The gene calls are TRBV6-4 and TRBJ2-7; 7 positions agree with TRBD1. In germline, CDR1 is MRHNA, CDR2 SNTAGT. The CDR3 has 13 residues. V trimming: 5 bases; J trimming: 3 bases; junction bases outside the gene matches: 4. The CDR3 DNA reads TGTGCCAGCAGTAACAGGGGCGTCTACGAGCAGTACTTC. As protein: CASSNRGVYEQYF.